These 30 T cell receptor beta chains were all obtained from the same sample, sequenced in a study of beta chain features in type 1 diabetes. As every portion of the isolated RNA was reverse transcribed, the sequencing read expressed TCRB transcripts. Profiled with immunoSEQ multiplex PCR; TCRdb holds only in-frame clones, not every one. The table records 860,000 or so clones, roughly 15% of them present only once. The sequenced sample consisted of naive CD4+ T cells from blood. These TCRs come from a woman between 18 and 30 years old in good health.

V is TRBV7-9 and J is TRBJ1-1; 9 bases match TRBD1. This CDR3 contains 16 residues. V lost 5 bases to trimming and J lost 6 bases; unmatched junction nucleotides: 13. Germline V gene lookup returns CDR1 SEHNR and CDR2 FQNEAQ (reference sequence). The CDR3 loop is CASSPGWDRAGAEAFF. DNA for the CDR3: TGTGCCAGCAGCCCAGGATGGGACAGGGCGGGGGCTGAAGCTTTCTTT.

This clone was detected once. This chain links TRBV25-1 with TRBJ2-5, with 12 bases lining up with TRBD2. The last part of the DNA fits TRBJ2-7 better; the J call may be wrong. From germline, CDR1 is MGHDK and CDR2 SYGVNS. The length of the CDR3 is 13 residues. The CDR3 nucleotides are TGTGCCACCGGACTAGCGGGAACCTACGAGCAGTACTTC. It yields the protein CATGLAGTYEQYF.

The rearrangement joins TRBV7-6 to TRBJ2-5; tentatively, D is TRBD1 or TRBD2 (6 bases each). The V gene lost 5 bases and the J gene lost 6 bases, with 22 bases spanning the gap. CDR1 and CDR2 from the germline V gene are SGHVS and FNYEAQ. This CDR3 contains 16 residues. The DNA of the CDR3 is TGTGCCAGCAGCCACCGGTACCGGGGGCGCGAGAAGACCCAGTACTTC. Protein: CASSHRYRGREKTQYF. Full variable domain (outside the CDR3, taken from reference TRBV7-6 and TRBJ2-5): GAGVSQSPRYKVTKRGQDVALRCDPISGHVSLYWYRQALGQGPEFLTYFNYEAQQDKSGLPNDRFSAERPEGSISTLTIQRTEQRDSAMYRCASSHRYRGREKTQYFGPGTRLLVL.

In the case of this clone: In the same sample, other DNA sequences code for this CDR3. CDR3 protein: CASSEGQGRGETQYF. The CDR3 nucleotides read TGTGCCAGCAGTGAGGGTCAGGGAAGGGGAGAGACCCAGTACTTC. The chain uses TRBV2 and TRBJ2-5; TRBD1 might be the D (5 bases). CDR3 size: 15 residues. The germline gives CDR1 SNHLY, CDR2 FYNNEI. Trimming took off 3 bases at V and 4 bases at J, with 15 bases between the two ends. Full variable domain (rest looked up from reference TRBV2 and TRBJ2-5): EPEVTQTPSHQVTQMGQEVILRCVPISNHLYFYWYRQILGQKVEFLVSFYNNEISEKSEIFDDQFSVERPDGSNFTLKIRSTKLEDSAMYFCASSEGQGRGETQYFGPGTRLLVL.

In nucleotides, the CDR3 is TGTGCCAGCAGCCAAGTCCAATTAGTTGCGAATGAGCAGTTCTTC. This codes for CASSQVQLVANEQFF. This sequence joins TRBV4-2 and TRBJ2-1; no reliable D call. V gave up 1 base and J gave up 7 bases, with 14 bases separating them. This CDR3 contains 15 residues. Germline assignment: CDR1 LGHNA and CDR2 YNFKEQ.

The gene calls are TRBV6-5 and TRBJ2-5, with 8 positions matching TRBD2. CDR3 size: 15 residues. Germline CDR1 MNHEY, CDR2 SVGAGI. Trimming at V came to 5 bases and at J to 1 base, leaving 6 bases not matched to a gene. The CDR3 nucleotides are TGTGCCAGCAGTGTCATCGGACTAGCCCAAGAGACCCAGTACTTC. Translation: CASSVIGLAQETQYF.

This chain links TRBV7-9 with TRBJ2-2; unclear D gene. The germline gives CDR1 SEHNR, CDR2 FQNEAQ (reference sequence). The CDR3 spans 13 residues. Trimming removed 6 bases from V and 3 bases from J, with 8 bases in between. The DNA of the CDR3 is TGTGCCAGCAGGGGCACTTACACCGGGGAGCTGTTTTTT. Amino acids: CASRGTYTGELFF.

This clone was observed a few times. The rearrangement uses TRBV15 and TRBJ2-3; maybe TRBD2 (6 bases). V lost 0 bases and J 0 bases, leaving 16 bases between the germline ends. The germline V gene encodes CDR1 LNHNV and CDR2 YYDKDF (reference sequence). This CDR3 is built from 18 residues. This chain's CDR3 is CATSRDPGVGRSTDTQYF. The CDR3 DNA follows: TGTGCCACCAGCAGAGATCCGGGAGTCGGGAGAAGCACAGATACGCAGTATTTT. Combining the CDR3 with reference TRBV15 and TRBJ2-3 gives the whole variable domain DAMVIQNPRYQVTQFGKPVTLSCSQTLNHNVMYWYQQKSSQAPKLLFHYYDKDFNNEADTPDNFQSRRPNTSFCFLDIRSPGLGDTAMYLCATSRDPGVGRSTDTQYFGPGTRLTVL.

This clone was counted a few times. The chain has TRBV5-6 and TRBJ2-1, with 9 bases aligning to TRBD2. CDR3 length equals 19 residues. Trimming removed 3 bases from V and 2 bases from J; junction bases left unmatched: 15. Germline CDR1 reads SGHDT; CDR2 reads YYEEEE. In DNA form, the CDR3 reads TGTGCCAGCAGCTCCGCGGCGGGAGGGCCAAGCAACCCCTACAATGAGCAGTTCTTC. Amino acids: CASSSAAGGPSNPYNEQFF.

The chain recombines TRBV5-4 with TRBJ2-1, with TRBD2 matching 7 bases. There are 15 residues in the CDR3. Trimming took 2 bases from V and 4 from J; bases not matched to a gene: 6. CDR1 and CDR2 (germline): SGHNT, YYREEE (reference sequence). CDR3 DNA: TGTGCCAGCAGCTTACCGCTAGCGGAATACAATGAGCAGTTCTTC. Encoded protein: CASSLPLAEYNEQFF.

This chain links TRBV15 with TRBJ2-1; 8 nucleotides align to TRBD2. The CDR3 is 16 amino acids. Germline CDR1 reads LNHNV; CDR2 reads YYDKDF (reference sequence). V lost 8 bases, J lost 4 bases, and 13 bases stayed unmatched. In DNA, the CDR3 is TGTGCCACCCGCGGACTAGCAGGGAAAAATTACAATGAGCAGTTCTTC. Translation: CATRGLAGKNYNEQFF.

This clone has a handful of counts. The rearrangement links TRBV18 to TRBJ2-2, with D hard to call. The ends were cut back, 4 bases at V and 4 bases at J, with 13 bases in the middle. The CDR3 is 15 amino acids. From germline, CDR1 is KGHSH and CDR2 LQKENI. The CDR3 protein is CASSQSRGFTGELFF. The CDR3 DNA sequence: TGTGCCAGCTCACAATCCCGTGGCTTCACCGGGGAGCTGTTTTTT.

This clone was observed a few times. This CDR3 is CASMKLAPTQYF. The CDR3 nucleotides read TGTGCCAGCATGAAACTAGCGCCTACGCAGTATTTT. The V and J genes are TRBV2 and TRBJ2-3; 7 bases align to TRBD2. Germline-derived CDR1 and CDR2 are SNHLY and FYNNEI. The CDR3 is made up of 12 amino acids. V trimming: 7 bases; J trimming: 8 bases; junction bases outside the gene matches: 6.

On this clone: This specimen includes other DNA sequences encoding the same CDR3. The chain employs TRBV6-5 and TRBJ1-2; D ambiguous. The germline CDR1 and CDR2 sequences are MNHEY and SVGAGI. V lost 2 bases and J 4 bases, leaving 11 bases between the germline ends. The CDR3 sequence is 14 residues long. In DNA, the CDR3 is TGTGCCAGCAGTTACAGTGGTGAGAGCTATGGCTACACCTTC. Its protein product is CASSYSGESYGYTF.

This clone was detected a few times. The gene calls are TRBV2 and TRBJ2-1, with 8 bases matching TRBD1. V shed 5 bases, J shed 8 bases, and the junction held 11 bases outside the gene matches. The CDR3 is made up of 15 amino acids. Germline lookup yields CDR1 SNHLY and CDR2 FYNNEI. CDR3 amino acids: CASSPGQVIPHEQFF. Written as DNA, the CDR3 is TGTGCCAGCAGTCCGGGACAGGTAATCCCCCATGAGCAGTTCTTC.

The genes are TRBV28 and TRBJ2-4; no firm D call. The length of the CDR3 is 18 residues. V was shortened by 4 bases and J by 3 bases, with 22 bases between the two germline ends. Germline loops: CDR1 MDHEN, CDR2 SYDVKM. CDR3 amino acids: CASSSPLRSPTSKNIQYF. CDR3 sequence (DNA): TGTGCCAGCAGTTCCCCCCTCCGGAGCCCTACAAGCAAAAACATTCAGTACTTC.

This clone was observed a few times. The V and J genes are TRBV14 and TRBJ2-1, with unresolved D. Germline-derived CDR1 and CDR2 are SGHDN and FVKESK. CDR3 length: 13 residues. Trimming removed 5 bases at V and 3 bases at J, with 8 bases between. The CDR3 protein is CASSDRIYNEQFF. The CDR3 DNA follows: TGTGCCAGCAGCGATAGGATCTACAATGAGCAGTTCTTC. The whole variable domain, filled in from reference TRBV14 and TRBJ2-1, reads EAGVTQFPSHSVIEKGQTVTLRCDPISGHDNLYWYRRVMGKEIKFLLHFVKESKQDESGMPNNRFLAERTGGTYSTLKVQPAELEDSGVYFCASSDRIYNEQFFGPGTRLTVL.

The chain recombines TRBV7-9 with TRBJ2-1; TRBD2 matches 7 bases. The V gene end was trimmed by 5 bases and the J gene end by 4 bases; junction bases not matched to a gene: 8. This CDR3 region has 15 residues. The germline CDR1 and CDR2 sequences are SEHNR and FQNEAQ (reference sequence). This chain's CDR3 is CASSVHGGGYNEQFF. The DNA of the CDR3 is TGTGCCAGCAGCGTCCACGGCGGGGGTTACAATGAGCAGTTCTTC.

The genes are TRBV9 and TRBJ2-3; possibly TRBD2 for D (5 bases). The germline gives CDR1 SGDLS, CDR2 YYNGEE. Trimming took 0 bases from V and 2 from J, leaving 13 bases between them. This CDR3 region has 16 residues. The CDR3 DNA sequence: TGTGCCAGCAGCGTAGGTTCTAGCCCAACCACAGATACGCAGTATTTT. Protein sequence: CASSVGSSPTTDTQYF. Using reference TRBV9 and TRBJ2-3 for the parts outside the CDR3, the full variable domain is DSGVTQTPKHLITATGQRVTLRCSPRSGDLSVYWYQQSLDQGLQFLIQYYNGEERAKGNILERFSAQQFPDLHSELNLSSLELGDSALYFCASSVGSSPTTDTQYFGPGTRLTVL.

The chain carries TRBV7-2 and TRBJ1-1; 10 positions match TRBD1. The CDR3 is made up of 17 amino acids. Germline CDR1 is SGHTA and CDR2 is FQGNSA. V shed 3 bases and J 7 bases; nucleotides not matched to a gene: 14. The CDR3 nucleotides are TGTGCCAGCAGCTTTCCACCGGGACAGGGGCCGGGCGGTGAAGCTTTCTTT. It specifies CASSFPPGQGPGGEAFF.

This clone was seen a handful of times. The chain joins TRBV7-9 to TRBJ2-6; 10 nucleotides agree with TRBD1. The CDR3 sequence is 19 residues long. After removal of 5 bases from V and 0 bases from J, the junction contained 10 bases not matched to a gene. Germline lookup yields CDR1 SEHNR and CDR2 FQNEAQ (reference sequence). The CDR3 here is CASSQDRGQTSSGANVLTF. CDR3 bases: TGTGCCAGCAGCCAAGACAGGGGGCAAACTTCCTCTGGGGCCAACGTCCTGACTTTC.

A few counts support this clone. This chain joins TRBV5-1 and TRBJ2-3; D gene ambiguous. The CDR3 runs 17 residues. CDR1 SGHRS and CDR2 YFSETQ come from the germline V gene. V lost 0 bases, J lost 7 bases, and 21 bases lay in between. As DNA, the CDR3 is TGCGCCAGCAGCTTGGTCCTGGCGACGCGCCGTCACTATACGCAGTATTTT. Amino acid sequence: CASSLVLATRRHYTQYF.

The rearrangement joins TRBV15 to TRBJ2-1; weak D call: TRBD1 (6 bases). This CDR3 is built from 16 residues. V dropped 0 bases and J dropped 0 bases, with 9 bases sitting between them. Germline assignment: CDR1 LNHNV and CDR2 YYDKDF (reference sequence). As DNA, the CDR3 is TGTGCCACCAGCAGAGATAGGGGGAGCTCCTACAATGAGCAGTTCTTC. Translation gives CATSRDRGSSYNEQFF.

The V call is TRBV4-3, the J call TRBJ2-3; D tentatively fits TRBD1 or TRBD2 (5 bases each). This CDR3 region has 13 residues. Germline CDR1 reads LGHNA; CDR2 reads YSLEER. Trimming cost V 7 bases and J 4 bases, with 12 bases left between them. The CDR3 nucleotides are TGCGCCAGCAAACGGGAAGGGGCAGATACGCAGTATTTT. This translates into CASKREGADTQYF.

This clone occurred a few times. The gene calls are TRBV25-1 and TRBJ2-5; weak D call: TRBD1 (6 bases). Trimming removed 3 bases at V and 1 base at J, with 6 bases between. Per germline, CDR1 MGHDK and CDR2 SYGVNS. This CDR3 spans 13 amino acids. In DNA, the CDR3 is TGTGCCAGCAGTGAGACAGGCCAAGAGACCCAGTACTTC. Protein sequence: CASSETGQETQYF.

Comment on this clone: Other DNA sequences within the sample encode an identical CDR3. The rearrangement joins TRBV11-2 to TRBJ2-2, with 8 bases aligning to TRBD2. This CDR3 comprises 14 residues. CDR1 is SGHAT and CDR2 is FQNNGV in the germline V gene. The V gene end was trimmed by 1 base and the J gene end by 5 bases; junction bases not matched to a gene: 0. DNA of the CDR3: TGTGCCAGCAGCTTAGGACTAGCGACCGGGGAGCTGTTTTTT. Amino acids: CASSLGLATGELFF.

This clone was picked up a small number of times. The chain recombines TRBV11-2 with TRBJ2-7; TRBD2 matches 10 bases. The CDR3 has 14 amino acids. From germline, CDR1 is SGHAT and CDR2 FQNNGV. J was trimmed by 4 bases and V by 3 bases; bases with no gene match: 3. CDR3 loop: CASSFTSGVYEQYF. CDR3 nucleotides: TGTGCCAGCAGCTTTACTAGCGGGGTGTACGAGCAGTACTTC. Full variable domain (remainder filled in from reference TRBV11-2 and TRBJ2-7): EAGVAQSPRYKIIEKRQSVAFWCNPISGHATLYWYQQILGQGPKLLIQFQNNGVVDDSQLPKDRFSAERLKGVDSTLKIQPAKLEDSAVYLCASSFTSGVYEQYFGPGTRLTVT.

V is TRBV18 and J is TRBJ2-3; 8 nucleotides line up with TRBD1. The CDR3 is 15 residues long. V dropped 4 bases and J dropped 2; count of bases not matched to a gene: 5. Germline CDR1 KGHSH, CDR2 LQKENI. CDR3 in amino acids: CASSRQGLYTDTQYF. As DNA, the CDR3 is TGTGCCAGCTCACGACAGGGGTTATACACAGATACGCAGTATTTT.

This clone was detected only a few times. The chain couples TRBV7-8 to TRBJ2-3; the D gene is possibly TRBD2 (6 bases). The V end lost 5 bases, the J end lost 2 bases, and 11 bases lay between the germline ends. In germline, CDR1 is SGHVS, CDR2 FQNEAQ. This CDR3 is 14 amino acids long. DNA of the CDR3: TGTGCCAGCAGCCGCGCGGGGTACACAGATACGCAGTATTTT. This encodes CASSRAGYTDTQYF.

V gene TRBV18 combines with J gene TRBJ2-7; possibly TRBD1 for D (8 bases). V lost 3 bases, J lost 7 bases, and 19 bases lay in between. The germline V gene encodes CDR1 KGHSH and CDR2 LQKENI. This CDR3 has 15 residues. DNA for the CDR3: TGTGCCAGCTCACCTGGACAGGGAGGGGGTCTGGAGCAGTACTTC. Translation gives CASSPGQGGGLEQYF.